Included here is one T cell receptor beta chain sequence, with context. The antigen is unknown. Because the CDR3's place on the DNA is in doubt, the DNA is left out and the CDR3 is given as listed by TCRdb. Sequenced by immunoSEQ multiplex PCR; TCRdb stores in-frame clones only, minus some. The sample lists fewer than 85,000 clones; approximately 94% were seen once. Germline V gives CDR1 MNHEY, CDR2 SVGAGI. The CDR3 is 16 residues long, counting both termini. The data were taken from a study of graft-versus-host responses after intestinal transplantation. Background on the study: Each patient got anti-thymocyte globulin induction, then tacrolimus and steroids for around 3 years. Overall study results and limits: GvH clones detected in recipient marrow included some appearing first in ileum or blood.

Sequenced here: unstimulated CD8+ T cells sorted from spleen or lymph node cells, sampled before intestinal transplant. The source is a human donor who received an intestinal transplant. V gene TRBV6-5 combines with J gene TRBJ2-1; whether TRBD2, the table's D call, matches the DNA was not checked. The CDR3: CASSSSREDYYNEQFF.